What follows are 23 T cell receptor beta chains derived from one specimen sequenced in a study of early T cells in non-severe SARS-CoV-2 infection. TCRdb reanalysed the 5' RACE reads using MiXCR and keeps one entry per CDR3 protein. The table has 100,000 to 120,000 distinct CDR3 sequences, 10% to 15% seen once. The material was whole blood, obtained at baseline. These receptors were obtained from an adult who was a healthcare worker with PCR-confirmed SARS-CoV-2 infection or an uninfected control (not recorded which).

This sequence joins TRBV7-9 and TRBJ1-4; 7 nucleotides align to TRBD1. Germline-derived CDR1 and CDR2 are SEHNR and FQNEAQ (reference sequence). There are 15 residues in the CDR3. Trimming removed 5 bases from V and 5 bases from J; junction bases left unmatched: 8. The CDR3 nucleotides read TGTGCCAGCAGCGCGGGGACAGCGAAGAATGAAAAACTGTTTTTT. Its protein is CASSAGTAKNEKLFF. Filled out from reference TRBV7-9 and TRBJ1-4, the complete variable domain reads DTGVSQNPRHKITKRGQNVTFRCDPISEHNRLYWYRQTLGQGPEFLTYFQNEAQLEKSRLLSDRFSAERPKGSFSTLEIQRTEQGDSAMYLCASSAGTAKNEKLFFGSGTQLSVL.

The rearrangement uses TRBV5-6 and TRBJ2-3; the D is unclear. This CDR3 is 14 amino acids long. Germline V gene data show CDR1 as SGHDT and CDR2 as YYEEEE. Trimming pared 4 bases from V and 4 bases from J, leaving 13 bases between. The CDR3 coding sequence is TGTGCCAGCAGCCCGACGTTTAGTTCAGATACGCAGTATTTT. It encodes CASSPTFSSDTQYF.

This clonotype was seen at least ten times. The chain recombines TRBV20-1 with TRBJ2-2, with a weak D call TRBD2 (5 bases). CDR1 is DFQATT and CDR2 is SNEGSKA in the germline V gene (reference sequence). The V and J ends lost 5 bases and 4 bases respectively, with 17 bases between them. The CDR3 consists of 15 residues. This chain's CDR3 is CSAASLGRSTGELFF. The CDR3, as DNA: TGCAGTGCTGCCAGCCTAGGGAGATCCACCGGGGAGCTGTTTTTT.

The chain joins TRBV12-3 or TRBV12-4 to TRBJ2-1, with D possibly being TRBD2 (6 bases). CDR3 size: 16 residues. Trimming shortened V by 5 bases and J by 8 bases, and 22 bases separated the two germline ends. CDR3 loop: CASSGRRLEETDEQFF. The CDR3 region has the DNA TGTGCCAGCAGTGGGAGGAGACTAGAAGAAACGGATGAGCAGTTCTTC.

The chain combines TRBV11-2 with TRBJ2-1, with 10 bases that match TRBD1. V dropped 1 base and J dropped 8; count of bases not matched to a gene: 5. This CDR3 comprises 15 residues. Germline V gives CDR1 SGHAT, CDR2 FQNNGV. The CDR3 loop is CASSLAGQGVYEQFF. DNA for the CDR3: TGTGCCAGCAGCTTAGCCGGACAGGGGGTTTATGAGCAGTTCTTC.

V is TRBV27 and J is TRBJ1-6; 7 bases are shared with TRBD1. The CDR3 has 15 residues. V dropped 5 bases and J dropped 10; count of bases not matched to a gene: 11. Germline values: CDR1 MNHEY, CDR2 SMNVEV (reference sequence). The CDR3 DNA sequence: TGTGCCAGCAGTATGAAAGCAGACAGGGTCTCACCCCTCCACTTT. This encodes CASSMKADRVSPLHF.

The chain joins TRBV12-3 or TRBV12-4 to TRBJ1-1; 7 nucleotides line up with TRBD1. The CDR3 sequence is 14 residues long. V lost 7 bases to trimming and J lost 5 bases; unmatched junction nucleotides: 10. CDR3 protein: CASTFLKQGTEAFF. CDR3 nucleotide sequence: TGTGCCAGCACTTTTCTTAAACAGGGGACTGAAGCTTTCTTT.

This clonotype was detected only a few times. The chain links TRBV24-1 to TRBJ2-3; no clear D. V was shortened by 1 base and J by 5 bases, with 18 bases between the two germline ends. The CDR3 extends over 17 amino acids. Germline V lookup: CDR1 KGHDR, CDR2 SFDVKD. CDR3 amino acids: CATSDLRTGSAKDTQYF. The CDR3 DNA follows: TGTGCCACCAGTGATTTACGGACCGGGTCGGCGAAAGATACGCAGTATTTT.

The chain combines TRBV27 with TRBJ2-2, with D tentatively TRBD1 (5 bases). Germline-derived CDR1 and CDR2 are MNHEY and SMNVEV (reference sequence). This CDR3 spans 14 amino acids. Trimming took 7 bases from V and 3 from J, leaving 12 bases between them. The CDR3 region is CASNSDSYTGELFF. The DNA of the CDR3 is TGTGCCAGCAACAGCGACAGCTACACCGGGGAGCTGTTTTTT.

V gene TRBV5-1 combines with J gene TRBJ2-1; no firm D call. The V and J ends lost 4 bases and 3 bases respectively, with 20 bases between them. From germline, CDR1 is SGHRS and CDR2 YFSETQ. CDR3 length: 17 amino acids. This CDR3 reads CASSPDSGAAGYNEQFF. The CDR3 DNA is TGCGCCAGCAGCCCGGATTCCGGCGCGGCCGGCTACAATGAGCAGTTCTTC.

This clonotype came up many times. V gene TRBV28 combines with J gene TRBJ2-4; D may be TRBD2 (5 bases). Trimming left V 5 bases short and J 7 bases short, with 12 bases between. The CDR3 spans 13 residues. Germline assignment: CDR1 MDHEN and CDR2 SYDVKM. The CDR3 sequence is CASSGERLNIQYF. The CDR3 DNA sequence: TGTGCCAGCAGTGGGGAGAGGTTGAACATTCAGTACTTC.

The rearrangement links TRBV15 to TRBJ2-5, with D possibly being TRBD1 (6 bases). V lost 2 bases and J lost 0, with 10 bases in between. This CDR3 spans 15 amino acids. Germline V gives CDR1 LNHNV, CDR2 YYDKDF (reference sequence). The CDR3 spells CATSRHRDNQETQYF. The CDR3 DNA follows: TGTGCCACCAGCAGACACCGGGACAACCAAGAGACCCAGTACTTC. Combining the CDR3 with reference TRBV15 and TRBJ2-5 gives the whole variable domain DAMVIQNPRYQVTQFGKPVTLSCSQTLNHNVMYWYQQKSSQAPKLLFHYYDKDFNNEADTPDNFQSRRPNTSFCFLDIRSPGLGDTAMYLCATSRHRDNQETQYFGPGTRLLVL.

The chain has TRBV20-1 and TRBJ2-5, with 11 nucleotides matching TRBD1. Trimming took 6 bases from V and 2 from J; bases not matched to a gene: 8. CDR3 length: 15 amino acids. The germline CDR1 and CDR2 sequences are DFQATT and SNEGSKA (reference sequence). In nucleotides, the CDR3 is TGCAGTGCCTCCCGGACAGGGGGCCATCAAGAGACCCAGTACTTC. Its translation: CSASRTGGHQETQYF.

This clonotype was observed a few times. The rearrangement links TRBV18 to TRBJ1-1; TRBD1 matches at 9 bases. The CDR3 has 17 amino acids. CDR1 is KGHSH and CDR2 is LQKENI in the germline V gene. J was trimmed by 3 bases and V by 3 bases; bases with no gene match: 11. The DNA of the CDR3 is TGTGCCAGCTCACCTCTAACTCAAGGACAGGGGTACACTGAAGCTTTCTTT. It is translated as CASSPLTQGQGYTEAFF.

This clonotype was seen more than once but under ten times. The J gene is TRBJ1-5, the V gene TRBV5-6; D ambiguous. The CDR3 is 12 residues long. Trimming left V 4 bases short and J 3 bases short, with 5 bases between. Per the germline V gene, CDR1 is SGHDT and CDR2 is YYEEEE. The CDR3 DNA reads TGTGCCAGCAGCCTCCACAATCAGCCCCAGCATTTT. It codes for CASSLHNQPQHF.

CDR3 in amino acids: CACLLGYEQYF. The DNA of the CDR3 is TGTGCCTGCCTGTTGGGGTACGAGCAGTACTTC. The genes are TRBV30 and TRBJ2-7; D is undetermined. With 6 bases removed from V and 4 bases from J, the gap between germline ends came to 10 bases. Germline V CDR1 and CDR2: GTSNPN, SVGIG (reference sequence). This CDR3 region has 11 residues.

This clonotype has a count of ten or more. CDR3 sequence (DNA): TGTGCCAGCAGCCCCCACGGGGGTAGCGGGGGATCGCCCGGGGAGCTGTTTTTT. Translating gives CASSPHGGSGGSPGELFF. The J gene is TRBJ2-2, the V gene TRBV11-2; 9 nucleotides align to TRBD2. CDR3 length: 18 amino acids. Trimming at V came to 5 bases and at J to 6 bases, leaving 16 bases not matched to a gene. Germline values: CDR1 SGHAT, CDR2 FQNNGV.

The chain has TRBV12-3 or TRBV12-4 and TRBJ2-5; TRBD2 matches at 8 bases. J lost 1 base, V lost 5 bases, and 9 bases had no gene match. The CDR3 is made up of 16 amino acids. The chain's CDR3 is CASSGLLAEGQETQYF. In DNA form, the CDR3 reads TGTGCCAGCAGTGGACTACTAGCGGAGGGCCAAGAGACCCAGTACTTC.

The rearrangement uses TRBV21-1 and TRBJ1-4. TRBV21-1 is marked as a pseudogene. The CDR3 runs to 11 residues. CDR3 nucleotide sequence: TGTGCCAGCAAAAAAGGTGAAAAACTGTTTTTT. It is translated as CASKKGEKLFF.

The chain combines TRBV12-3 or TRBV12-4 with TRBJ2-1; no reliable D call. V was cut by 1 base and J by 7 bases, with 8 bases left in between. This CDR3 is built from 13 residues. In DNA form, the CDR3 reads TGTGCCAGCAGTTTAGTTCAGAGGAATGAGCAGTTCTTC. Its translation is CASSLVQRNEQFF.

The J gene is TRBJ2-3, the V gene TRBV10-2, with D unclear. This CDR3 has 13 residues. V was trimmed by 4 bases and J by 4 bases, leaving 9 bases between them. CDR1 and CDR2 (germline): WSHSY, SAAADI. CDR3 nucleotides: TGCGCCAGCAGTGGGACCTGGGCAGATACGCAGTATTTT. Protein product: CASSGTWADTQYF.

This clonotype turned up a few times. V gene TRBV6-1 combines with J gene TRBJ2-7; D gene uncertain. Germline CDR1 reads MNHNS; CDR2 reads SASEGT. This CDR3 has 11 amino acids. The V and J ends lost 6 bases and 4 bases respectively, with 7 bases between them. The CDR3 protein is CASRNIYEQYF. In DNA form, the CDR3 reads TGTGCCAGCAGGAACATTTACGAGCAGTACTTC.

The chain employs TRBV28 and TRBJ2-2; tentatively, D is TRBD2 (6 bases). Between the trimmed V and J ends, which lost 3 bases and 5 bases, there was a span of 13 bases. Germline V gene data show CDR1 as MDHEN and CDR2 as SYDVKM. The CDR3 sequence is 15 residues long. The CDR3 DNA is TGTGCCAGCAGTTTGTCCGGCGCGGGGACCGGGGAGCTGTTTTTT. Encoded protein: CASSLSGAGTGELFF.